This TCR beta chain was identified in a study of cytomegalovirus exposure and HLA in healthy donors. Findings and limits, study-wide: Reportedly, TCR beta sequences accurately predicted HLA-A and HLA-B alleles in most subjects. Later analysis suggested links between common viral pathogens and several top significant clusters. Later analysis demonstrated an association between a missense DCLRE1C variant and TCR beta V- and J-gene trimming.

The PCR made use of 60 Vbeta and 13 Jbeta primers. Original data processing: It was a later analysis that counted 75 million to 90 million unique TCR beta chains, of which about 10 million were shared. Measured with immunoSEQ multiplex PCR; TCRdb has only the in-frame clones, and not every one. The V and J calls and clone size are taken from that table; D and trimming were inferred from the DNA. The data hold about 210,000 clones, with around 76% observed a single time. Of note for this clone: Its target is not known.

The CDR3 sequence is 12 residues long. Per germline, CDR1 SGDLS and CDR2 YYNGEE. V shed 3 bases and J shed 8 bases, with 9 bases lying between them. What was sequenced was PBMCs. The chain uses TRBV9 and TRBJ2-1; D ambiguous. The source is a man between 35 and 55 years old in good health and CMV-seropositive. CDR3 nucleotide sequence: TGTGCCAGCAGCGGAGACTCCGATGAGCAGTTCTTC. Its protein product is CASSGDSDEQFF.